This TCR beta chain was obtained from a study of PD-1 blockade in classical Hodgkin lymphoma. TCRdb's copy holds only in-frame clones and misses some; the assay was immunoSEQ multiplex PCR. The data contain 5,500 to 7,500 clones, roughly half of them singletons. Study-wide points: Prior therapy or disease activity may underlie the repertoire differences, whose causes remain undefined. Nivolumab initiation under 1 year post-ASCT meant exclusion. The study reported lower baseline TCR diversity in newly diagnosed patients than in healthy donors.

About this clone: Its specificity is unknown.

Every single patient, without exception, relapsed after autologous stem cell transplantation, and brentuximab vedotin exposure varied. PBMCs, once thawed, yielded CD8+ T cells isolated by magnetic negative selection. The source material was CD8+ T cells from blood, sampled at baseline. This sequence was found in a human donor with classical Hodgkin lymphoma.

Here the CDR3 reads CASSQGWTGPYYGYTF. In DNA, the CDR3 is TGCGCCAGCAGCCAGGGTTGGACCGGGCCCTATTATGGCTACACCTTC. The rearrangement joins TRBV4-1 to TRBJ1-2; no firm D call. CDR3 length: 16 residues. Trimming left V 3 bases short and J 5 bases short, with 19 bases between. The V gene's germline CDR1 is MGHRA and CDR2 YSYEKL.